Listed here is a single T cell receptor beta chain. Its matching antigen is unknown. CMV status came from CD4+ IFNgamma after overnight CMV lysate stimulation. Four subsets defined by CD45RA and CD27 were sorted after CD3, CD4, CD8 and live/dead staining. The data are from a study of naive and memory T cell subsets. The ends were cut back, 2 bases at V and 2 bases at J, with 13 bases in the middle. Germline CDR1 and CDR2: MNHEY and SVGEGT. This CDR3 is built from 15 residues. The study's findings and limits: In naive cells, over 85% of TCR sequences were seen only once. Naive repertoires, especially CD8, held a few larger clonotypes, possibly memory cells re-expressing CD45RA.

Both TRBC1 and TRBC2 were covered by a beta constant-region primer of two equimolar oligonucleotides. Four rounds of PCR amplified the ligated cDNA using nested alpha and beta constant-region primers plus SP2. In TCRdb, the UMI-ligation and nested PCR reads were re-called with MiXCR into one record per CDR3 protein. The table includes around 140,000 distinct CDR3 sequences, 15% to 25% detected once. This rearrangement joins TRBV6-2 or TRBV6-3 to TRBJ2-7, with D tentatively TRBD1 (6 bases). The receptor's source is a human donor in good health. Sequenced input: naive CD8+ T cells from blood. The CDR3 sequence is CASSYDRFGTYEQYF. In nucleotides, the CDR3 is TGTGCCAGCAGTTACGACAGGTTTGGTACCTACGAGCAGTACTTC.